This T cell receptor (beta chain) was obtained from a study of blood T cells in healthy people across ages. Study results and limitations: TCR beta diversity per million T cells fell roughly linearly with age. Expanded clonotype shifts may have been confounded, as the donors had an unknown CMV status.

A second PCR, run for roughly 6 to 11 cycles, used a sample-barcoded 5' primer plus a J-beta primer mix. TCRdb processed the 5' RACE reads anew with MiXCR; each CDR3 protein has one entry. Of approximately 1.5 million distinct CDR3 sequences in the sample, about 32% were seen once. From germline, CDR1 is MNHEY and CDR2 SVGAGI. The CDR3 is 14 amino acids. Trimming pared 5 bases from V and 5 bases from J, leaving 15 bases between. Of note for this clonotype: Antigen unknown.

The material sequenced was blood. This sequence originates from a woman between 25 and 40 years old in good health. The chain links TRBV6-5 to TRBJ1-1; the D gene is possibly TRBD1 (5 bases). The CDR3 spells CASSPGRGVTEAFF. CDR3 nucleotide sequence: TGTGCCAGCAGTCCCGGCCGGGGGGTGACTGAAGCTTTCTTT.